The T cell receptor beta chain described here comes from a study of beta chain features in type 1 diabetes. Germline-derived CDR1 and CDR2 are MDHEN and SYDVKM. The CDR3 has 14 amino acids. Unmatched junction bases numbered 6, after V lost 6 bases and J lost 3 bases. A few counts support this clone. The whole isolated RNA underwent reverse transcription, so sequencing captured expressed TCRB transcripts. About 3.7 million reads on average were seen across naive, central memory and regulatory T cell samples. Libraries were prepared by immunoSEQ multiplex PCR; TCRdb keeps only in-frame clonotypes and omits some of them. This sample has about 150,000 clones, with 40% to 55% found just once.

The V call is TRBV28, the J call TRBJ2-7, with TRBD2 matching 9 bases. This TCR was sampled from a man aged 18 to 29 in good health. Sample: Tregs from blood. CDR3 protein: CASRLAGDLYEQYF. DNA of the CDR3: TGTGCCAGCAGATTAGCGGGGGACCTCTACGAGCAGTACTTC. Together with reference TRBV28 and TRBJ2-7, the CDR3 gives the full variable domain: DVKVTQSSRYLVKRTGEKVFLECVQDMDHENMFWYRQDPGLGLRLIYFSYDVKMKEKGDIPEGYSVSREKKERFSLILESASTNQTSMYLCASRLAGDLYEQYFGPGTRLTVT.